The rows below give T cell receptor beta chains drawn from one sample of a study of cytomegalovirus exposure and HLA in healthy donors. Sequencing was performed with immunoSEQ multiplex PCR; in TCRdb, only in-frame clones are kept and a portion is missing. The sample has 37,000 or so clones; around 70% are singletons. Sequencing input: PBMCs. The receptors originated from a young man in good health and CMV-seronegative. CDR3s include the opening cysteine and the closing phenylalanine or tryptophan. Fields, in order: CDR3 protein, CDR3 DNA, V gene, clone size, D gene, J gene. A D gene is named only where the DNA matches it firmly. Clone size is stated in some rows and not others, as once, few, many or a class when expanded.

CASSLEGDHGYTF	TGTGCCAGCAGCTTGGAGGGGGACCATGGCTACACCTTC	TRBV5-5	NA	NA	TRBJ1-2
CASKREGRTGELFF	TGTGCCAGTAAAAGGGAGGGACGGACCGGGGAGCTGTTTTTT	TRBV19	NA	TRBD2	TRBJ2-2
CASSFEGGGTDTQYF	TGCGCCAGCAGCTTCGAGGGTGGGGGGACAGATACGCAGTATTTT	TRBV5-1	NA	NA	TRBJ2-3
CATSRDRDNSPLHF	TGTGCCACCAGCAGGGACAGGGATAATTCACCCCTCCACTTT	TRBV15	NA	TRBD1	TRBJ1-6
CASGPSGYQETQYF	TGCGCCTCCGGACCTAGCGGGTACCAAGAGACCCAGTACTTC	TRBV5-1	NA	TRBD2	TRBJ2-5
CASSIEFGYTEAFF	TGTGCCAGTAGTATAGAATTCGGGTACACTGAAGCTTTCTTT	TRBV19	NA	NA	TRBJ1-1
CASTETAPSSYEQYF	TGTGCCAGCACGGAGACAGCCCCGAGCTCCTACGAGCAGTACTTC	TRBV2	NA	NA	TRBJ2-7
CASSSNPGTSGAKQYF	TGTGCCAGCAGTTCCAACCCCGGGACTAGCGGGGCTAAGCAGTACTTC	TRBV6-5	NA	TRBD2	TRBJ2-7
CASSSSTDYGYTF	TGTGCCAGCAGCTCCTCGACAGACTATGGCTACACCTTC	TRBV5-6	NA	NA	TRBJ1-2
CASSQDQYEQYF	TGCGCCAGCAGCCAAGATCAATACGAGCAGTACTTC	TRBV4-1	NA	NA	TRBJ2-7
CASSPRLSTGFVTEAFF	TGCGCCAGCAGCCCAAGGTTATCGACAGGATTCGTCACTGAAGCTTTCTTT	TRBV5-1	NA	NA	TRBJ1-1
CATSRDWAETQYF	TGTGCCACCAGCAGAGATTGGGCCGAGACCCAGTACTTC	TRBV15	NA	NA	TRBJ2-5
CSVASYNEKLFF	TGCAGCGTTGCTAGTTATAATGAAAAACTGTTTTTT	TRBV29-1	NA	NA	TRBJ1-4
CASSVDRVTGYTF	TGTGCCAGCAGTGTGGACAGGGTCACAGGCTACACCTTC	TRBV28	NA	TRBD1	TRBJ1-2
CASSSWTSGGNEQFF	TGTGCCAGCAGTTCATGGACTAGCGGGGGGAATGAGCAGTTCTTC	TRBV7-3	NA	TRBD2	TRBJ2-1
CASSLGTGVGDTEAFF	TGTGCCAGCAGCTTAGGGACAGGGGTAGGGGACACTGAAGCTTTCTTT	TRBV13	NA	TRBD1	TRBJ1-1
CASSDGQGAWTGELFF	TGCGCCAGCAGCGACGGACAGGGGGCATGGACCGGGGAGCTGTTTTTT	TRBV5-1	NA	TRBD1	TRBJ2-2
CASSEARGGVATNEKLFF	TGTGCCAGCAGCGAGGCCCGGGGGGGCGTTGCAACTAATGAAAAACTGTTTTTT	TRBV11-2	NA	NA	TRBJ1-4
CASSPPGQGPSSTDTQYF	TGTGCCAGCAGCCCCCCGGGACAGGGTCCCTCTAGCACAGATACGCAGTATTTT	TRBV5-4	NA	TRBD1	TRBJ2-3
CASSQDLPNEKLFF	TGTGCCAGCAGCCAAGATCTACCTAATGAAAAACTGTTTTTT	TRBV4-2	NA	NA	TRBJ1-4
CASSHPTVAGEETQYF	TGTGCCAGCTCCCACCCCACGGTAGCGGGAGAAGAGACCCAGTACTTC	TRBV7-8	NA	TRBD2	TRBJ2-5
CASSLRGGANEQYF	TGTGCCAGCAGTTTGAGGGGGGGGGCCAACGAGCAGTACTTC	TRBV28	NA	NA	TRBJ2-7
CASSEEYSYEQYF	TGTGCCAGCAGTGAAGAATACTCCTACGAGCAGTACTTC	TRBV2	NA	NA	TRBJ2-7
CASRDRPIGTDTQYF	TGTGCCAGCAGAGACAGGCCTATTGGTACAGATACGCAGTATTTT	TRBV27	once	NA	TRBJ2-3
CASSLGLVWTDTQYF	TGTGCCAGCAGCTTAGGACTAGTCTGGACAGATACGCAGTATTTT	TRBV7-2	NA	NA	TRBJ2-3
CASSLEGDTQYF	TGTGCCAGCAGCTTAGAGGGAGATACGCAGTATTTT	TRBV7-3	NA	NA	TRBJ2-3
CASSPTFGQPNTEAFF	TGTGCCAGCTCACCAACATTCGGACAGCCCAACACTGAAGCTTTCTTT	TRBV18	NA	NA	TRBJ1-1
CSSSLAGQGGRYGYTF	TGTTCCAGCAGCTTAGCGGGGCAGGGTGGTCGGTATGGCTACACCTTC	TRBV7-9	NA	NA	TRBJ1-2
CASSLTGLAGPTDTQYF	TGCGCCAGCAGCCTCACGGGACTAGCGGGACCCACAGATACGCAGTATTTT	TRBV5-1	NA	TRBD2	TRBJ2-3